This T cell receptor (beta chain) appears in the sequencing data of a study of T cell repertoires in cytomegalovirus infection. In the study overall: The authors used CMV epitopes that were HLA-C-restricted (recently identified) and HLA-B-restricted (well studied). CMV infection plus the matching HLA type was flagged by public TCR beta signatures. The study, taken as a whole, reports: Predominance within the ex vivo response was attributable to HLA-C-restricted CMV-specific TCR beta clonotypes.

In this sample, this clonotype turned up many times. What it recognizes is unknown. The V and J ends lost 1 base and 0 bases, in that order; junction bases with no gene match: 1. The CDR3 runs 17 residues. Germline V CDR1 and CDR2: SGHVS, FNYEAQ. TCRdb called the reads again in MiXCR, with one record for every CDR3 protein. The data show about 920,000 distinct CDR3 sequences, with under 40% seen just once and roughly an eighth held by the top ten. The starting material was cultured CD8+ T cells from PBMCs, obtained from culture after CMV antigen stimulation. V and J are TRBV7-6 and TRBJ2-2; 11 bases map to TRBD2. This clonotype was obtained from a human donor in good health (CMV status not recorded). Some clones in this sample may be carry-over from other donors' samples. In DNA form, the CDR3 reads TGTGCCAGCAGCTTAGAACTAGCGGGGGCGAACACCGGGGAGCTGTTTTTT. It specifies CASSLELAGANTGELFF.